Presented here are 10 T cell receptor beta chains from one specimen sequenced in a study of cytomegalovirus exposure and HLA in healthy donors. Primers for the PCR totalled 60 Vbeta and 13 Jbeta. Only in-frame clones appear in the TCRdb table, and some are missing; sequencing was by immunoSEQ multiplex PCR. Seen here are about 130,000 clones, over 70% observed once, and the top ten hold 4%. The source material was PBMCs. Receptors were obtained from a man aged 18 to 35 in good health and CMV-seropositive.

Regarding this clone: This same CDR3 is encoded by further DNA sequences in the sample. The V and J genes are TRBV5-1 and TRBJ2-7, with 11 bases aligning to TRBD2. Per the germline V gene, CDR1 is SGHRS and CDR2 is YFSETQ. The CDR3 consists of 16 residues. Unmatched junction bases numbered 8, after V lost 4 bases and J lost 2 bases. The CDR3 DNA is TGCGCCAGCAGCGTAGCCTCGGGACTAGCGGCCTACGAGCAGTACTTC. Translated, it gives CASSVASGLAAYEQYF.

V usage is TRBV5-6 and J usage is TRBJ1-1; 7 bases line up with TRBD1. The V segment lost 3 bases and the J segment 8 bases; nucleotides outside the gene matches: 4. This CDR3 comprises 12 residues. Germline CDR1 SGHDT, CDR2 YYEEEE. The CDR3 reads CASSWNRGEAFF. The CDR3 region has the DNA TGTGCCAGCAGCTGGAACAGGGGCGAAGCTTTCTTT.

This clone has just a few counts. The rearrangement joins TRBV19 to TRBJ1-1; 7 bases agree with TRBD1. The germline CDR1 and CDR2 sequences are LNHDA and SQIVND (reference sequence). V shed 5 bases and J 9 bases; nucleotides not matched to a gene: 6. The CDR3 sequence is 12 residues long. CDR3 sequence: CASSLQQGQAFF. The DNA of the CDR3 is TGTGCCAGTAGTCTTCAACAGGGGCAAGCTTTCTTT.

This rearrangement joins TRBV29-1 to TRBJ1-1; D might be TRBD1 (6 bases). The CDR3 consists of 14 residues. V was pared by 6 bases and J by 3 bases, with 17 bases between. The germline V gene encodes CDR1 SQVTM and CDR2 ANQGSEA. The CDR3 sequence is CSVERTAGYTEAFF. CDR3 DNA: TGCAGCGTAGAAAGGACAGCCGGGTACACTGAAGCTTTCTTT.

The chain employs TRBV28 and TRBJ1-4; D gene ambiguous. Per germline, CDR1 MDHEN and CDR2 SYDVKM. This CDR3 spans 12 amino acids. Between the trimmed V and J ends, which lost 5 bases and 6 bases, there was a span of 7 bases. CDR3 sequence reads: CASSQRDEKLFF. As DNA, the CDR3 is TGTGCCAGCAGTCAAAGAGATGAAAAACTGTTTTTT.

This clone was counted a few times. This chain uses TRBV5-1 with TRBJ1-1; 9 nucleotides align to TRBD1. V lost 5 bases, J lost 1 base, and 3 bases stayed unmatched. The CDR3 loop spans 14 amino acids. In germline, CDR1 is SGHRS, CDR2 YFSETQ. DNA of the CDR3: TGCGCCAGCAGACAGGGGGCGGGGAACACTGAAGCTTTCTTT. This translates into CASRQGAGNTEAFF.

J is TRBJ1-2 and V is TRBV19; no firm D call. This CDR3 comprises 15 residues. Trimming left V 1 base short and J 4 bases short, with 13 bases between. CDR1 is LNHDA, CDR2 SQIVND, per germline (reference sequence). This CDR3 is CASSIARPASYGYTF. DNA of the CDR3: TGTGCCAGTAGTATAGCTAGGCCAGCATCCTATGGCTACACCTTC. Filled out from reference TRBV19 and TRBJ1-2, the complete variable domain reads DGGITQSPKYLFRKEGQNVTLSCEQNLNHDAMYWYRQDPGQGLRLIYYSQIVNDFQKGDIAEGYSVSREKKESFPLTVTSAQKNPTAFYLCASSIARPASYGYTFGSGTRLTVV.

The V gene is TRBV6-5, the J gene TRBJ1-4; tentative D call: TRBD1 (5 bases). Germline lookup yields CDR1 MNHEY and CDR2 SVGAGI. Trimming left V 8 bases short and J 3 bases short, with 7 bases between. The CDR3 spans 12 residues. The chain's CDR3 is CASGAPNEKLFF. The CDR3 bases are TGTGCCAGCGGGGCTCCTAATGAAAAACTGTTTTTT.

The chain employs TRBV4-1 and TRBJ1-5, with D possibly being TRBD1 (5 bases). Trimming stripped 1 base from V and 15 bases from J, with 16 bases between. The CDR3 runs to 13 residues. CDR1 and CDR2 (germline): MGHRA, YSYEKL. Here the CDR3 DNA reads TGCGCCAGCAGCCAAGGGTTGGGACTCGCCGTGCATTTT. Translation gives CASSQGLGLAVHF.

The chain couples TRBV29-1 to TRBJ1-1; D gene unclear. This CDR3 spans 13 amino acids. Trimming removed 8 bases at V and 2 bases at J, with 15 bases between. The germline CDR1 and CDR2 sequences are SQVTM and ANQGSEA. For the CDR3, the DNA is TGCAGCTCCAGACTCGACCAAAACACTGAAGCTTTCTTT. Residues: CSSRLDQNTEAFF.